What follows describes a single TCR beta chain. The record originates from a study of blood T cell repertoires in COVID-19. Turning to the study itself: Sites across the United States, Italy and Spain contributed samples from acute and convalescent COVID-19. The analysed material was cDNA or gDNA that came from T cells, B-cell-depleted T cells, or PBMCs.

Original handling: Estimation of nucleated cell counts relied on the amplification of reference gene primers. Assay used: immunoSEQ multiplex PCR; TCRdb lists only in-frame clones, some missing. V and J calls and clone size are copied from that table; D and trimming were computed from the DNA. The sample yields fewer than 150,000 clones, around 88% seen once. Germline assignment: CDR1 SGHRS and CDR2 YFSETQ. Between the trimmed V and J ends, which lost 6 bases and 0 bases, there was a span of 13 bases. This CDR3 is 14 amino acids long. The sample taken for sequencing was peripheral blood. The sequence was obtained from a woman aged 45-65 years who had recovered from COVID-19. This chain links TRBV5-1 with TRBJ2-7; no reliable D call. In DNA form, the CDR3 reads TGCGCCAGCAAAGTGAACCCTAGCTCCTACGAGCAGTACTTC. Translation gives CASKVNPSSYEQYF.